The text below deals with one T cell receptor beta chain. What this receptor recognizes is not known. No qualities accompany the bases; no much larger clone lies one base away. The TCR beta CDR3 regions were amplified from RNA transcripts. A first-round RT-PCR of the TCR CDR3 used the HTBI primer set with the Qiagen OneStep RT-PCR kit. Libraries were constructed in a second round of multiplex PCR, after which size selection and purification were carried out. Sequencing of the libraries was done on an Illumina HiSeq2000 using paired-end 100 bp reads. Processing in the source paper ran as follows. SOAPnuke was used to process the raw data, throwing out any read that contained adapters or uncalled bases, had a mean Phred below 15, or lacked an exact constant-primer or identifier match. High-quality paired reads were merged with COPE v1.2.5, and unique nucleotide sequences were defined as clonotypes. MiTCR v1.1 was used to align the clonotypes against IMGT TRBV, TRBD and TRBJ reference segments. The analysis included only V-J combinations with a frequency above 0.0001, which together covered around 99% of the repertoires. A TCS score was defined as the ratio between F50 (clonal expansion) and ExV (chaos), using BLOSUM62-based TCRdist between CDR3 peptides within each V-J. Welch's t-statistics and random forest reduced 500 to 650 V-J features to 10 to 15, which were used in a naive Bayes classifier (R e1071). In-frame beta chains were kept once TCRdb had trimmed the public reads at Q25 with fastp and called clones with MiXCR. One record per CDR3 amino acid sequence lists the most common genes and DNA. These V and J calls rely on TCRdb rather than the paper's analysis. In this sample the table shows roughly 240,000 distinct CDR3 sequences, almost 25% of which occur a single time. The ten largest clones represent about a third of the sample.

The sample belongs to a study of T cells in Graves' hyperthyroidism and ophthalmopathy (dated by TCRdb to the late 2010s). Concerning the study at large: Peripheral blood samples were taken at the time of initial diagnosis, prior to any treatment. To identify TCR V-J signatures that set the groups apart, the researchers used a discovery cohort of 100 patients, made up of some 41 with Graves' ophthalmopathy and 57 with stable Graves' hyperthyroidism. Whether ophthalmopathy could be predicted prospectively was tested in an independent validation cohort made up of under 20 hyperthyroidism patients plus 17 patients who later progressed to ophthalmopathy. The 100 discovery patients were randomly split 7:3 into training and test sets. In addition, the study compared T-cell repertoires in thyroid tissue and in blood from six Graves' hyperthyroidism patients. After blood sampling, hyperthyroidism patients were treated with methimazole at a starting dose of 30 mg daily, and ophthalmopathy patients were treated with high-dose intravenous methylprednisolone. TCR Vbeta CDR3 sequencing of 135 peripheral blood samples (roughly 41 ophthalmopathy, roughly 72 hyperthyroidism and some 17 progressor patients) is reported in the paper.

Ophthalmopathy patients had moderately to severely active disease, with a Clinical Activity Score of 3 or more, a NOSPECS grade of 4 or more, and a disease duration of less than 3 months. Any patient with an uncontrolled infection, another autoimmune disease, pregnancy or lactation was excluded. Clinical symptoms, serum thyroxine and TRAb, thyroid ultrasound, and orbital computed tomography formed the basis for the diagnoses. PBMCs were separated from under 12 ml of fresh peripheral blood using Ficoll-Paque density gradient centrifugation. Trizol reagent was used to extract total RNA, and RNA quality was then checked on an Agilent 2100 Bioanalyzer. Including the terminal cysteine and phenylalanine, the CDR3 comprises 14 residues. The entry retains the CDR3 DNA only, 42 bases that are in frame from base 1. CDR1 and CDR2 are drawn from the germline V gene: SNHLY, FYNNEI. Here is what the overall study found, with its caveats: No statistical method was used to set the sample size in advance, and investigators knew the group allocation. During validation, the model predicted progression to ophthalmopathy a median of approximately six months ahead of onset, with 60% to 71% sensitivity and under 85% specificity. Ophthalmopathy was separated from stable hyperthyroidism by a 13 V-J signature model, with about 88% sensitivity and 81% to 83% specificity obtained in cross-validation and 80%/75% obtained in testing. Most expanded thyroid clonotypes (frequency above 0.001) were also detected in blood, a finding suggesting that blood repertoires may reflect thyroid immune responses.

The chain employs TRBV2 and TRBJ2-5; 10 bases in between match TRBD2. The TCR originated in a woman aged 35 to 49 with Graves' ophthalmopathy. Sequencing used blood. The CDR3: CASSAGGIQETQYF. The DNA reads as follows: TGTGCTTCATCAGCGGGAGGGATTCAGGAGACCCAGTACTTC.